The 12 T cell receptor beta chains presented below share a single source sample, sequenced in a study of response to subunit inactivated influenza vaccine. MiXCR, applied by TCRdb to the RT-PCR reads, yields one record per CDR3 protein. The sample carries 500,000 or so distinct CDR3 sequences, 16% recorded once. The sequencing here drew on CD4+ T cells sorted from PBMCs, taken roughly 24 months after vaccination. These receptors were obtained from a man in his fifties or sixties who received an inactivated influenza vaccine.

The rearrangement uses TRBV20-1 and TRBJ1-2, with 11 bases that match TRBD1. The germline CDR1 and CDR2 sequences are DFQATT and SNEGSKA (reference sequence). This CDR3 is 15 amino acids long. V lost 6 bases, J lost 1 base, and 7 bases stayed unmatched. CDR3 nucleotide sequence: TGCAGTGCAAACCCGGGGACAGGGGGTAACTATGGCTACACCTTC. It is translated as CSANPGTGGNYGYTF.

In its sample, this clonotype was seen a few times. The CDR3 coding sequence is TGTGCCAGCAGTTACTCGGCGGCTGGGCAGTACTTC. As protein: CASSYSAAGQYF. The V call is TRBV6-2 or TRBV6-3, the J call TRBJ2-7; D is unresolved. This CDR3 has 12 amino acids. CDR1 is MNHEY, CDR2 SVGEGT, per germline. Deletions cut 0 bases from V and 9 bases from J, with 9 bases between.

CDR3 coding DNA: TGTGCCAGCAGCTTAAACAGTCCAGGGAGCAATGAGCAGTTCTTC. Residues: CASSLNSPGSNEQFF. The chain employs TRBV7-3 and TRBJ2-1, with D possibly being TRBD1 or TRBD2 (5 bases each). The CDR3 is 15 amino acids. Germline V CDR1 and CDR2: SGHTA, FQGTGA. Trimming pared 1 base from V and 6 bases from J, leaving 13 bases between.

This clonotype occurred many times. V and J are TRBV7-9 and TRBJ2-1; 8 bases align to TRBD1. J was trimmed by 14 bases and V by 5 bases; bases with no gene match: 17. This CDR3 region has 15 residues. CDR1 SEHNR and CDR2 FQNEAQ come from the germline V gene (reference sequence). CDR3 loop: CASSQMTGEGVMKFF. The CDR3, as DNA: TGTGCCAGCAGCCAAATGACAGGGGAAGGAGTGATGAAGTTCTTC.

The sample holds a few counts of this clonotype. This sequence joins TRBV5-6 and TRBJ1-1; D gene unclear. CDR3 length: 14 residues. From germline, CDR1 is SGHDT and CDR2 YYEEEE. Trimming shortened V by 4 bases and J by 5 bases, and 15 bases separated the two germline ends. This CDR3 is CASSPLVWETEAFF. The CDR3, as DNA: TGTGCCAGCAGCCCCCTAGTATGGGAAACTGAAGCTTTCTTT.

In its sample, this clonotype was seen a few times. The chain links TRBV21-1 to TRBJ2-1; the D call of TRBD1 is as the table states it, not checked on the DNA. TRBV21-1 is recorded as a pseudogene. This CDR3 region has 17 residues. CDR3 nucleotides: TGTGCCAGCAGCAAAGCGGGGACGGACCAAGGGGGGAATGAGCAGTTCTTC. Residues: CASSKAGTDQGGNEQFF.

The rearrangement joins TRBV4-1 to TRBJ2-5; 10 nucleotides line up with TRBD2. J was trimmed by 2 bases and V by 1 base; bases with no gene match: 4. CDR1 MGHRA and CDR2 YSYEKL come from the germline V gene. CDR3 length: 16 amino acids. CDR3: CASSQGASGGQETQYF. The CDR3 DNA reads TGCGCCAGCAGCCAAGGGGCTAGCGGGGGTCAAGAGACCCAGTACTTC.

This clonotype has more than one count but fewer than ten. The chain combines TRBV5-1 with TRBJ2-2, with unresolved D. This CDR3 is 16 amino acids long. The V gene lost 4 bases and the J gene lost 0 bases, with 13 bases spanning the gap. The germline V gene has CDR1 SGHRS and CDR2 YFSETQ. The CDR3 protein is CASSLSPNANTGELFF. For the CDR3, the DNA is TGCGCCAGCAGCCTCTCCCCTAACGCGAACACCGGGGAGCTGTTTTTT.

This clonotype was found a few times. V usage is TRBV11-1 and J usage is TRBJ2-2; D is uncertain. The germline CDR1 and CDR2 sequences are SGHAT and FQDESV (reference sequence). The CDR3 consists of 16 residues. Between the trimmed V and J ends, which lost 5 bases and 4 bases, there was a span of 17 bases. CDR3 amino acids: CASSPGPPLATGELFF. CDR3 sequence (DNA): TGTGCCAGCAGCCCAGGACCACCATTAGCCACCGGGGAGCTGTTTTTT.

In its sample, this clonotype was seen a few times. V gene TRBV20-1 combines with J gene TRBJ2-1; 10 bases line up with TRBD2. The trim removed 2 bases at V and 1 base at J, leaving 8 bases unmatched. Germline values: CDR1 DFQATT, CDR2 SNEGSKA (reference sequence). The CDR3 has 17 amino acids. Written as DNA, the CDR3 is TGCAGTGCTAGATTGGCTAGCGGGGGAGGTTCCTACAATGAGCAGTTCTTC. It is translated as CSARLASGGGSYNEQFF.

This clonotype has only a few counts. The chain joins TRBV28 to TRBJ2-3; TRBD1 agrees at 9 bases. The CDR3 is 15 residues long. Looked up from germline, CDR1 is MDHEN and CDR2 is SYDVKM. V trimming: 2 bases; J trimming: 4 bases; junction bases outside the gene matches: 4. For the CDR3, the DNA is TGTGCCAGCAGTTTAGGACAGGGGTTCGCAGATACGCAGTATTTT. Protein product: CASSLGQGFADTQYF.

V is TRBV20-1 and J is TRBJ2-7; 11 bases agree with TRBD2. The CDR3 has 15 residues. Germline CDR1 is DFQATT and CDR2 is SNEGSKA (reference sequence). After removal of 2 bases from V and 4 bases from J, the junction contained 7 bases not matched to a gene. The CDR3 coding sequence is TGCAGTGCTAGATCGACTAGCGGGGACGGGTACGAGCAGTACTTC. Its translation: CSARSTSGDGYEQYF.